This entry concerns a single TCR beta chain. The sample belongs to a study of blood T cell repertoires in COVID-19. Study overall: Sites in the United States, Italy and Spain provided acute and convalescent COVID-19 samples. Sources were T cells, B-cell-depleted T cells, or PBMCs; the material itself was cDNA or gDNA.

The CDR3 covers 14 residues. J gave up 2 bases and V 5 bases, and 5 bases lay outside the gene matches. Germline V gene data show CDR1 as SEHNR and CDR2 as FQNEAQ (reference sequence). The protocol was immunoSEQ multiplex PCR, while the TCRdb copy is restricted to in-frame clones and leaves out a portion. The sample carries fewer than 100,000 clones, roughly 85% recorded once. The chain links TRBV7-9 to TRBJ2-7, with 8 positions matching TRBD1. This TCR was sampled from a man between 50 and 59 years old with COVID-19, enrolled during active disease. The sample taken for sequencing was peripheral blood. This CDR3 is CASSPDRDPYEQYF. CDR3 in DNA: TGTGCCAGCAGCCCGGACAGGGATCCCTACGAGCAGTACTTC.